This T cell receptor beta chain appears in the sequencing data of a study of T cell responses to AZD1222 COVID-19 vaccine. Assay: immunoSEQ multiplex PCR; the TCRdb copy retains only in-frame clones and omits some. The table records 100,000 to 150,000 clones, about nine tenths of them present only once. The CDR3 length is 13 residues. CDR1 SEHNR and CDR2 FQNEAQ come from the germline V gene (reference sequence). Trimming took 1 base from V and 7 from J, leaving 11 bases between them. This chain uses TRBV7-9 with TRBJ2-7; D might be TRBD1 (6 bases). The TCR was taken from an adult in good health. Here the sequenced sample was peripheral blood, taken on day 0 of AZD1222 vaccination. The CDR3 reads CASSLGQVMEQYF. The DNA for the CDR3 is TGTGCCAGCAGCTTAGGACAGGTTATGGAGCAGTACTTC.